The 4 T cell receptor beta chains below were found in one sample sequenced in a study of blood T cell repertoires in COVID-19. Data came from immunoSEQ multiplex PCR; TCRdb stores just in-frame clones and leaves some out. The table has approximately 230,000 clones, about 89% seen once. Sequencing was performed on PBMCs or T cells enriched from blood (not recorded which). The receptors shown here come from a woman in her twenties or thirties who had recovered from COVID-19.

CDR3: CASSFGTSVYNEQFF. Written as DNA, the CDR3 is TGTGCCAGCAGCTTTGGGACTAGCGTGTACAATGAGCAGTTCTTC. V is TRBV5-4 and J is TRBJ2-1; TRBD2 aligns across 10 bases. Germline trimming cut 2 bases from V and 4 bases from J; bases unmatched to any gene: 3. The CDR3 contains 15 residues. The V gene's germline CDR1 is SGHNT and CDR2 YYREEE (reference sequence).

V gene TRBV4-2 combines with J gene TRBJ2-3, with D unresolved. V was clipped by 1 base and J by 2 bases, with 10 bases between them. CDR3 length: 15 amino acids. CDR1 LGHNA and CDR2 YNFKEQ come from the germline V gene. This CDR3 is CASSQVIASTDTQYF. For the CDR3, the DNA is TGTGCCAGCAGCCAAGTCATAGCCTCCACAGATACGCAGTATTTT.

The rearrangement links TRBV21-1 to TRBJ2-1; no check of the table's D call, TRBD2, against the DNA was made. TRBV21-1 is recorded as a pseudogene. This CDR3 comprises 15 residues. CDR3 in DNA: TGTGCCAGCAGCAAACGGAATGGCCTAGGTGATGAGCAGTTCTTC. The encoded protein is CASSKRNGLGDEQFF.

Only a few counts were recorded for this clone. J is TRBJ2-1 and V is TRBV6-5, with D possibly TRBD2 on 5 matching bases. CDR1 MNHEY and CDR2 SVGAGI come from the germline V gene. The CDR3 sequence is 14 residues long. V was clipped by 6 bases and J by 6 bases, with 15 bases between them. The CDR3 loop is CASRTRKNPNEQFF. DNA for the CDR3: TGTGCCAGCAGAACTAGGAAGAATCCCAATGAGCAGTTCTTC.